This TCR beta chain was profiled in a study of T cells in Graves' hyperthyroidism and ophthalmopathy (dated by TCRdb to about 2019). As for the study more broadly: Peripheral blood samples were taken at initial diagnosis, before any treatment was given. In more than 5 Graves' hyperthyroidism patients, the study also compared T-cell repertoires from thyroid tissue with T-cell repertoires from blood. According to the paper, TCR Vbeta CDR3 sequencing was carried out on some 140 peripheral blood samples, which came from 40 to 45 ophthalmopathy, 75 or so hyperthyroidism and about 17 progressor patients. Once sampling was done, hyperthyroidism patients were given methimazole at a starting dose of 30 mg daily, whereas ophthalmopathy patients were given high-dose intravenous methylprednisolone. To identify distinguishing TCR V-J signatures, a discovery cohort of about a hundred patients was used, comprising 43 with Graves' ophthalmopathy and 57 with stable Graves' hyperthyroidism. The roughly 91 discovery patients were randomly divided into training and test sets at a 7:3 ratio. Whether ophthalmopathy could be predicted prospectively was tested in an independent validation cohort made up of about 18 hyperthyroidism patients plus 17 patients who later progressed to ophthalmopathy. Beyond this particular receptor, the publication reports: A 13 V-J signature model separated ophthalmopathy from stable hyperthyroidism, with about 88% sensitivity and roughly 81% specificity in cross-validation and 80%/75% in testing. Most expanded thyroid clonotypes (frequency above 0.001) were also found in blood, which suggests that blood repertoires may mirror thyroid immune responses. In validation, progression to ophthalmopathy was predicted by the model with almost 71% sensitivity and roughly 72% specificity, a median of about 6.4 months before onset. Sample size was not statistically predetermined, and blinding of investigators to group allocation was not performed.

TCR beta CDR3 regions were amplified from RNA transcripts. A first-round RT-PCR of the TCR CDR3 used the HTBI primer set with the Qiagen OneStep RT-PCR kit. The libraries were constructed in a second round of multiplex PCR and then size-selected and purified. Sequencing of the libraries was done on an Illumina HiSeq2000 using paired-end 100 bp reads. The authors' analysis ran thus. Raw data were processed with SOAPnuke, discarding reads with adapters, uncalled bases, mean Phred below 15, or no exact constant-primer or identifier match. High-quality paired reads were merged with COPE v1.2.5, and unique nucleotide sequences were defined as clonotypes. MiTCR v1.1 was used to align the clonotypes against IMGT TRBV, TRBD and TRBJ reference segments. Analysis was restricted to V-J combinations with a frequency above 0.0001, which covered about 99% of repertoires. A TCS score was defined as the ratio between F50 (clonal expansion) and ExV (chaos), using BLOSUM62-based TCRdist between CDR3 peptides within each V-J. Welch's t-statistics and random forest reduced roughly 540 V-J features to 13, which were used in a naive Bayes classifier (R e1071). Using fastp at Q25 and MiXCR, TCRdb reprocessed the public reads and kept productive beta chains. A single entry per CDR3 protein holds the most common genes and DNA from its merged rows. In this record, the V and J calls reflect TCRdb's handling and not the investigators' own analysis. A total of hundreds of thousands of distinct CDR3 sequences appear in this sample, around 20% of them only once. Roughly 47% of the sample lies in the top ten.

This clonotype was found many times. The antigen it recognizes is unknown. Base qualities were left out, and no much larger clone turns up one base away. Its CDR3 holds 15 amino acids, cysteine through phenylalanine. Just CDR3 DNA is preserved here, 45 bases in frame from base 1. The germline V and J ends show losses of 5 bases and 4 bases respectively, and no gene match explains 4 bases of the junction. Ophthalmopathy patients had moderately to severely active disease, with a Clinical Activity Score of 3 or more, a NOSPECS grade of 4 or more, and a disease duration of less than 3 months. Exclusion was applied to patients with uncontrolled infections, other autoimmune diseases, pregnancy or lactation. Diagnoses were based on clinical symptoms, serum thyroxine and TRAb, thyroid ultrasound and orbital computed tomography. PBMCs were isolated from about 9.1 ml of fresh peripheral blood by Ficoll-Paque density gradient centrifugation. Total RNA was extracted with Trizol reagent, and quality was checked on an Agilent 2100 Bioanalyzer.

The chain is made from TRBV12-3 or TRBV12-4 and TRBJ2-3, with 12 bases aligning to TRBD2. This clonotype was sampled from a man in his forties or fifties with Graves' ophthalmopathy. The material sequenced was blood. The nucleotides are TGTGCCAGCAGTCCTCGGACTAGCGGGGCAGATACGCAGTATTTT. Its protein product is CASSPRTSGADTQYF.